The sequence of this T cell receptor beta chain was determined in a study of shared clonotypes between healthy human individuals. Clones were sequenced by immunoSEQ multiplex PCR, and TCRdb holds only the in-frame ones, with some missing. The data hold some 2.4 million clones, with under 95% observed a single time. Sequences were obtained from naive CD4+ T cells from PBMCs. Subset in this sample: CD45RA+ positively selected. This receptor was taken from a man aged 18 to 30 in good health. Some clones in this sample may be carry-over from other donors' samples.

This CDR3 is CASSEAPGTGVEKLFF. The CDR3 DNA is TGTGCCAGCAGTGAAGCCCCCGGGACAGGGGTCGAAAAACTGTTTTTT. The chain couples TRBV6-1 to TRBJ1-4; 10 bases agree with TRBD1. CDR3 size: 16 residues. V was pared by 0 bases and J by 8 bases, with 6 bases of the junction left unmatched. Germline CDR1 reads MNHNS; CDR2 reads SASEGT.